Detailed here is one T cell receptor (beta chain). What it recognizes is unknown. Each case's diagnosis was confirmed by two pathologists on H&E. Macro-dissection enriched premalignant or tumor cells before nucleic acid extraction. Trimming removed 4 bases at V and 5 bases at J, with 5 bases between. The CDR3 is made up of 11 amino acids. Germline V gives CDR1 LNHDA, CDR2 SQIVND (reference sequence). These data belong to a study of immune evolution from preneoplasia to lung adenocarcinoma. Study outcomes and limitations: Later-stage lesions seemingly showed higher T cell density and diversity than normal lung.

TCRdb keeps only in-frame clones here, not all; method: immunoSEQ multiplex PCR. Here the sample spans 9,500 to 15,000 clones, approximately 81% being singletons. The receptor was derived from a person aged 50-70 years with lung adenocarcinoma. The gene calls are TRBV19 and TRBJ1-2; no firm D call. The specimen was FFPE tissue from an adenomatous hyperplasia lung lesion. Specified subset: atypical adenomatous hyperplasia (AAH), lung preneoplasia. This chain's CDR3 is CASSTRYGYTF. CDR3 nucleotide sequence: TGTGCCAGTAGTACCAGATATGGCTACACCTTC.